These 28 T cell receptor beta chains share one sample of origin, sequenced in a study of cytomegalovirus exposure and HLA in healthy donors. The primer mix had 60 Vbeta and 13 Jbeta primers. Produced via immunoSEQ multiplex PCR; TCRdb's table is partial and in-frame only. Here the sample spans about 110,000 clones, about 68% being singletons. Input material: PBMCs. The receptors were sampled from a man younger than 40 in good health and CMV-seropositive.

The chain carries TRBV5-6 and TRBJ2-1, with D maybe TRBD2 (6 bases). The V and J ends lost 5 bases and 8 bases respectively, with 11 bases between them. This CDR3 region has 12 residues. Germline V lookup: CDR1 SGHDT, CDR2 YYEEEE. The CDR3 loop is CASSAGRYEQFF. For the CDR3, the DNA is TGTGCCAGCAGTGCAGGGAGGTATGAGCAGTTCTTC.

V is TRBV11-2 and J is TRBJ1-6; no clear D gene. The V and J ends lost 1 base and 10 bases respectively, with 8 bases between them. Germline lookup yields CDR1 SGHAT and CDR2 FQNNGV. The CDR3 is made up of 13 amino acids. CDR3 region: CASSLVGSSPLHF. DNA of the CDR3: TGTGCCAGCAGCTTAGTGGGGAGCTCACCCCTCCACTTT.

V gene TRBV2 combines with J gene TRBJ1-1; 8 bases agree with TRBD1. Germline CDR1 SNHLY, CDR2 FYNNEI. The junction had 5 bases not matched to a gene; V was cut back by 6 bases and J by 2 bases. CDR3 length: 14 residues. For the CDR3, the DNA is TGTGCCAGCAGGAAAGACAGGGGAAACACTGAAGCTTTCTTT. Translated: CASRKDRGNTEAFF.

The table lists this clone with a count of one. This chain uses TRBV11-3 with TRBJ2-2; weak D call: TRBD2 (7 bases). With 5 bases removed from V and 7 bases from J, the gap between germline ends came to 20 bases. The CDR3 has 16 residues. CDR1 and CDR2 from the germline V gene are SGHNT and YENEEA. For the CDR3, the DNA is TGTGCCAGCAGCCCAGCGCGGGGGCCTTCGGGCGGGGAGCTGTTTTTT. Translating gives CASSPARGPSGGELFF. The full variable domain, rest sourced from reference TRBV11-3 and TRBJ2-2, is EAGVVQSPRYKIIEKKQPVAFWCNPISGHNTLYWYLQNLGQGPELLIRYENEEAVDDSQLPKDRFSAERLKGVDSTLKIQPAELGDSAVYLCASSPARGPSGGELFFGEGSRLTVL.

This chain links TRBV11-3 with TRBJ1-3; D uncertain. Germline CDR1 and CDR2: SGHNT and YENEEA. The CDR3 extends over 13 amino acids. Trimming stripped 4 bases from V and 0 bases from J, with 4 bases between. This CDR3 reads CASSYSSGNTIYF. CDR3 DNA sequence: TGTGCCAGCAGCTATAGCTCTGGAAACACCATATATTTT.

The chain joins TRBV2 to TRBJ1-5; possible D gene TRBD1, 6 bases. The germline gives CDR1 SNHLY, CDR2 FYNNEI. Trimming left V 6 bases short and J 0 bases short, with 9 bases between. This CDR3 spans 14 amino acids. This CDR3 reads CASSGQYSNQPQHF. The CDR3 DNA follows: TGTGCCAGCAGCGGACAGTATAGCAATCAGCCCCAGCATTTT. The full variable domain, rest sourced from reference TRBV2 and TRBJ1-5, is EPEVTQTPSHQVTQMGQEVILRCVPISNHLYFYWYRQILGQKVEFLVSFYNNEISEKSEIFDDQFSVERPDGSNFTLKIRSTKLEDSAMYFCASSGQYSNQPQHFGDGTRLSIL.

This clone was detected a few times. The chain is built from TRBV4-1 and TRBJ2-1; 7 bases fit TRBD2. There are 13 residues in the CDR3. Unmatched junction bases numbered 4, after V lost 3 bases and J lost 8 bases. CDR1 and CDR2 from the germline V gene are MGHRA and YSYEKL. CDR3 in DNA: TGCGCCAGCAGCCAGGTCGCGGGGGATGAGCAGTTCTTC. Translating gives CASSQVAGDEQFF.

This clone showed up just a few times. V usage is TRBV18 and J usage is TRBJ1-2, with D possibly matching TRBD1 (5 bases). Germline V gene data show CDR1 as KGHSH and CDR2 as LQKENI. V was cut by 7 bases and J by 1 base, with 16 bases left in between. The CDR3 totals 15 residues. The CDR3 bases are TGTGCCAGCTTCGGAGGGACGAGGGGTAACTATGGCTACACCTTC. Residues: CASFGGTRGNYGYTF.

The chain carries TRBV18 and TRBJ2-2, with no clear D. CDR1 KGHSH and CDR2 LQKENI come from the germline V gene. V was cut by 3 bases and J by 4 bases, with 12 bases left in between. The CDR3 spans 15 residues. CDR3: CASSPFDLSTGELFF. DNA for the CDR3: TGTGCCAGCTCACCGTTTGACTTATCCACCGGGGAGCTGTTTTTT.

The CDR3 loop is CASSLAPTGIDTQYF. CDR3 bases: TGTGCCAGCAGCTTGGCCCCCACAGGGATAGATACGCAGTATTTT. The V and J genes are TRBV5-6 and TRBJ2-3; the D gene is possibly TRBD1 (6 bases). The CDR3 is made up of 15 amino acids. Trimming shortened V by 0 bases and J by 5 bases, and 13 bases separated the two germline ends. CDR1 SGHDT and CDR2 YYEEEE come from the germline V gene.

This clone was seen only a few times. This sequence joins TRBV25-1 and TRBJ1-5; TRBD1 matches 10 bases. The V and J ends lost 2 bases and 4 bases, in that order; junction bases with no gene match: 2. The CDR3 has 15 residues. Germline CDR1 and CDR2: MGHDK and SYGVNS. In DNA, the CDR3 is TGTGCCAGCAGTGAAGGGGACAGGGGAAATCAGCCCCAGCATTTT. Translated, it gives CASSEGDRGNQPQHF.

A remark on this clone: This sample includes further DNA sequences coding for the same CDR3. This chain connects TRBV6-5 to TRBJ1-2; D not resolved. This CDR3 has 12 residues. Germline lookup yields CDR1 MNHEY and CDR2 SVGAGI. Trimming removed 5 bases from V and 4 bases from J, with 8 bases in between. CDR3 amino acids: CASSESGYGYTF. For the CDR3, the DNA is TGTGCCAGCAGTGAATCGGGCTATGGCTACACCTTC.

The chain carries TRBV11-3 and TRBJ2-7, with a possible D match to TRBD1 (5 bases). CDR1 SGHNT and CDR2 YENEEA come from the germline V gene. This CDR3 contains 12 residues. V was pared by 6 bases and J by 2 bases, with 8 bases between. CDR3 DNA sequence: TGTGCCAGCAGTACAGGCACCTACGAGCAGTACTTC. Its translation: CASSTGTYEQYF.

This sequence joins TRBV6-6 and TRBJ1-3, with 7 bases aligning to TRBD1. The CDR3 has 16 amino acids. Germline trimming cut 9 bases from V and 0 bases from J; bases unmatched to any gene: 11. Per the germline V gene, CDR1 is MNHNY and CDR2 is SVGAGI (reference sequence). CDR3 sequence (DNA): TGTGCCAGTCTCACAGGGGAAGTCTACTCTGGAAACACCATATATTTT. The encoded protein is CASLTGEVYSGNTIYF.

The chain employs TRBV6-1 and TRBJ1-1; D ambiguous. Germline CDR1 and CDR2: MNHNS and SASEGT. This CDR3 contains 13 residues. With 6 bases removed from V and 0 bases from J, the gap between germline ends came to 8 bases. Written as DNA, the CDR3 is TGTGCCAGCAGACAGAGCTTGAACACTGAAGCTTTCTTT. Protein product: CASRQSLNTEAFF.

Details on this clone: No DNA is shown, since the ends of the CDR3 on it are uncertain; the CDR3 is the one TCRdb lists. The CDR3 spells CASTSVGDQPQHF. The rearrangement links TRBV19 to TRBJ1-5; no DNA check was done on the table's D call, TRBD1. Including both end residues, the CDR3 is 13 amino acids long. Germline assignment: CDR1 LNHDA and CDR2 SQIVND (reference sequence).

The J gene is TRBJ2-5, the V gene TRBV7-2, with 9 bases aligning to TRBD2. The CDR3 sequence is 16 residues long. The V gene's germline CDR1 is SGHTA and CDR2 FQGNSA. The V gene end was trimmed by 7 bases and the J gene end by 5 bases; junction bases not matched to a gene: 14. The CDR3 DNA follows: TGTGCCAGCACTTTGTGGGGCGGGGGGGCCGGCGAGACCCAGTACTTC. Its translation is CASTLWGGGAGETQYF. The full variable domain, rest sourced from reference TRBV7-2 and TRBJ2-5, is GAGVSQSPSNKVTEKGKDVELRCDPISGHTALYWYRQSLGQGLEFLIYFQGNSAPDKSGLPSDRFSAERTGGSVSTLTIQRTQQEDSAVYLCASTLWGGGAGETQYFGPGTRLLVL.

V and J are TRBV11-2 and TRBJ2-5; D is unclear. The CDR3 has 15 residues. Germline V gene lookup returns CDR1 SGHAT and CDR2 FQNNGV. With 1 base removed from V and 0 bases from J, the gap between germline ends came to 9 bases. The CDR3 region has the DNA TGTGCCAGCAGCTTAGCAACGGCGGACCAAGAGACCCAGTACTTC. This sequence encodes CASSLATADQETQYF.

J is TRBJ2-5 and V is TRBV11-2; no firm D call. The DNA end is more similar to TRBJ2-7, so the J call may be wrong. The CDR3 extends over 14 amino acids. Per germline, CDR1 SGHAT and CDR2 FQNNGV. In DNA, the CDR3 is TGTGCCAGCAGCTTAGATACGCTCACCTACGAGCAGTACTTC. Its protein product is CASSLDTLTYEQYF.

The chain links TRBV18 to TRBJ1-5, with D uncertain. Germline CDR1 KGHSH, CDR2 LQKENI. Trimming removed 4 bases at V and 0 bases at J, with 10 bases between. The CDR3 totals 15 residues. The CDR3 region is CASSLQRDSNQPQHF. The CDR3, as DNA: TGTGCCAGCTCACTCCAGAGGGATAGCAATCAGCCCCAGCATTTT.

The chain carries TRBV18 and TRBJ2-7, with 7 positions matching TRBD1. J gave up 4 bases and V 5 bases, and 5 bases lay outside the gene matches. Looked up from germline, CDR1 is KGHSH and CDR2 is LQKENI. The CDR3 extends over 13 amino acids. As DNA, the CDR3 is TGTGCCAGCTCAACCACACAGGGGTACGAGCAGTACTTC. Protein product: CASSTTQGYEQYF.

The chain uses TRBV6-4 and TRBJ2-1; TRBD2 is a possible D gene (5 bases). The germline V gene has CDR1 MRHNA and CDR2 SNTAGT. The length of the CDR3 is 16 residues. V was cut by 3 bases and J by 7 bases, with 19 bases left in between. The CDR3, as DNA: TGTGCCAGCAGTGAGGGGTTTTCTGAGGGTTATAATGAGCAGTTCTTC. This codes for CASSEGFSEGYNEQFF.

The chain links TRBV4-2 to TRBJ2-1; 10 bases line up with TRBD2. Germline values: CDR1 LGHNA, CDR2 YNFKEQ. The CDR3 has 16 residues. The trim removed 3 bases at V and 2 bases at J, leaving 4 bases unmatched. CDR3 sequence reads: CASSHDSGGTYNEQFF. CDR3 in DNA: TGTGCCAGCAGCCATGATAGCGGGGGGACCTACAATGAGCAGTTCTTC.

The V call is TRBV11-2, the J call TRBJ2-6; 7 bases align to TRBD1. The J segment lost 3 bases and the V segment lost 4 bases, leaving 6 bases of the junction unmatched. The CDR3 is made up of 16 amino acids. Germline lookup yields CDR1 SGHAT and CDR2 FQNNGV. CDR3 DNA: TGTGCCAGCAGCTCCCAGGACAGGATTGGGGCCAACGTCCTGACTTTC. Protein product: CASSSQDRIGANVLTF.

As DNA, the CDR3 is TGTGCCAGCAGTCAACAGGGAAGGTACACTGAAGCTTTCTTT. Translating gives CASSQQGRYTEAFF. The chain employs TRBV25-1 and TRBJ1-1; tentatively, D is TRBD1 (6 bases). Trimming shortened V by 5 bases and J by 3 bases, and 13 bases separated the two germline ends. The CDR3 sequence is 14 residues long. Germline V lookup: CDR1 MGHDK, CDR2 SYGVNS. The full variable domain, its missing parts supplied by reference TRBV25-1 and TRBJ1-1, is EADIYQTPRYLVIGTGKKITLECSQTMGHDKMYWYQQDPGMELHLIHYSYGVNSTEKGDLSSESTVSRIRTEHFPLTLESARPSHTSQYLCASSQQGRYTEAFFGQGTRLTVV.

The chain employs TRBV27 and TRBJ2-2, with D tentatively TRBD1 (6 bases). The V end was cut by 8 bases, the J end by 6 bases, with 13 bases between. The CDR3 is made up of 13 amino acids. Germline CDR1 is MNHEY and CDR2 is SMNVEV (reference sequence). The CDR3 DNA reads TGTGCCAGCTATAAGACAGGATCCGGGGAGCTGTTTTTT. This encodes CASYKTGSGELFF.

The V gene is TRBV19, the J gene TRBJ1-1, with D hard to call. The V end lost 5 bases, the J end lost 1 base, and 5 bases lay between the germline ends. This CDR3 comprises 12 residues. Looked up from germline, CDR1 is LNHDA and CDR2 is SQIVND (reference sequence). CDR3 in DNA: TGTGCCAGTAGTTACAGGAACACTGAAGCTTTCTTT. It specifies CASSYRNTEAFF. Variable domain in full (rest from reference TRBV19 and TRBJ1-1): DGGITQSPKYLFRKEGQNVTLSCEQNLNHDAMYWYRQDPGQGLRLIYYSQIVNDFQKGDIAEGYSVSREKKESFPLTVTSAQKNPTAFYLCASSYRNTEAFFGQGTRLTVV.

The table lists this clone with a few counts. The chain employs TRBV6-6 and TRBJ2-6; D is uncertain. Germline lookup yields CDR1 MNHNY and CDR2 SVGAGI (reference sequence). The CDR3 loop spans 15 amino acids. Trimming took off 5 bases at V and 0 bases at J, with 8 bases between the two ends. The CDR3 here is CASSPTSSGANVLTF. CDR3 nucleotides: TGTGCCAGCAGTCCGACAAGCTCTGGGGCCAACGTCCTGACTTTC.